This is a list of T cell receptor beta chains from one sample in a study of blood T cell repertoires in COVID-19. Only in-frame clones appear in the TCRdb table, and some are missing; sequencing was by immunoSEQ multiplex PCR. The table records about 82,000 clones, around 80% of them present only once. What was sequenced was peripheral blood. These receptors were taken from a man aged 60-69 years with COVID-19, enrolled during active disease. The CDR3 runs from the conserved cysteine through the conserved F or W. D genes are given only for firm matches.

d_call: .; j_call: TRBJ1-2; v_call: TRBV6-1; cdr3_aa: CASSDPIRAQGGYTF; cdr3_nt: TGTGCCAGCAGTGATCCGATCCGGGCCCAGGGTGGCTACACCTTC
d_call: TRBD2; j_call: TRBJ2-1; v_call: TRBV5-1; cdr3_aa: CASSFWRGALNEQFF; cdr3_nt: TGCGCCAGCAGCTTTTGGCGGGGGGCTTTAAATGAGCAGTTCTTC
d_call: .; j_call: TRBJ2-7; v_call: TRBV6-5; cdr3_aa: CASSYSSLPPWEQYF; cdr3_nt: TGTGCCAGCAGTTACTCGAGCTTACCCCCGTGGGAGCAGTACTTC
d_call: TRBD1; j_call: TRBJ1-4; v_call: TRBV2; cdr3_aa: CASGGTGGHEKLFF; cdr3_nt: TGTGCCAGCGGAGGGACAGGGGGACATGAAAAACTGTTTTTT
d_call: TRBD1; j_call: TRBJ2-7; v_call: TRBV5-4; cdr3_aa: CASSPPGQEYEQYF; cdr3_nt: TGTGCCAGCAGTCCTCCGGGACAGGAGTACGAGCAGTACTTC
d_call: TRBD1; j_call: TRBJ1-3; v_call: TRBV6-5; cdr3_aa: CASSYGQGRGNTIYF; cdr3_nt: TGTGCCAGCAGTTACGGACAGGGGAGAGGAAACACCATATATTTT
d_call: .; j_call: TRBJ2-1; v_call: TRBV28; cdr3_aa: CASSFSLSEQFF; cdr3_nt: TGTGCCAGCAGCTTTTCGTTGAGTGAGCAGTTCTTC
d_call: .; j_call: TRBJ2-7; v_call: TRBV15; cdr3_aa: CATSRTKSYEQYF; cdr3_nt: TGTGCCACCAGCAGGACTAAATCCTACGAGCAGTACTTC
d_call: .; j_call: TRBJ1-2; v_call: TRBV2; cdr3_aa: CASSEGGGGGYGYTF; cdr3_nt: TGTGCCAGCAGTGAGGGAGGTGGGGGTGGCTATGGCTACACCTTC
d_call: .; j_call: TRBJ2-3; v_call: TRBV13; cdr3_aa: CASSGQSTDTQYF; cdr3_nt: TGTGCCAGCAGTGGACAAAGCACAGATACGCAGTATTTT
d_call: .; j_call: TRBJ2-3; v_call: TRBV4-2; cdr3_aa: CASSQELGTDTQYF; cdr3_nt: TGTGCCAGCAGCCAAGAACTAGGAACAGATACGCAGTATTTT
d_call: .; j_call: TRBJ2-7; v_call: TRBV6-1; cdr3_aa: CASSGWNSAGSYEQYF; cdr3_nt: TGTGCCAGCAGTGGCTGGAATAGCGCGGGGTCCTACGAGCAGTACTTC